The T cell receptor (beta chain) described here comes from a study of cytomegalovirus exposure and HLA in healthy donors (dated by TCRdb to about 2017). Notes on the research overall: In an earlier analysis of under 750 of the donors, around 300 Gb of sequence data and 120 million or so unique TCR beta sequences from approximately 180 million T cells were reported. To predict cytomegalovirus infection status, the study brought together high-throughput TCR immunosequencing, statistical association of individual TCRs with disease status, and machine learning. All discovery cohort repertoires had been generated using a single sequencing platform. On average, around 230,000 unique TCR beta nucleotide sequences were sequenced per donor among about 400 genotyped donors of the cohort, with about 19% of those sequences being non-productive. Both class I and class II loci were covered by HLA typing, at four-digit resolution. To study patterns of TCR occurrence, a later analysis re-analyzed previously published TCR beta repertoires from hundreds of donors and added high-resolution HLA genotyping. The genetic ancestry cluster associated with self-reported Caucasian donors included 81% of the 398 genotyped donors. An early release covering roughly 600 HLA-typed donors comprised roughly 300 gigabases of sequencing data and some 79 million unique TCR sequences. Using immunosequencing, the study profiled T cell repertoires from 666 subjects and related those repertoires to cytomegalovirus serostatus. Typing coverage differed by locus: A, B, C, DRB1 and DQB1 were typed in roughly 620-640 donors, DQA1 in about 510, DPA1 in some 600, and DPB1 in 472. Donor age, sex, ethnicity and CMV serostatus were collected together with the repertoire data. The study aimed to test whether cataloging public T cell receptors could reveal signatures of past pathogen exposure. In an earlier analysis of 500 to 650 of the donors, high-throughput TCR beta sequencing was used to judge whether each TCR beta V gene segment behaved as functional or pseudogenic. About five DR-DQ haplotypes were treated as single units for association and clustering because of strong linkage in the cohort. Rather than using new phenotypic data, the later analysis identified candidate immune exposures from TCR beta sequences and from how often those sequences occurred across donors. In a later genetic analysis, genome-wide SNP genotypes for about 55% of the roughly 700 donors were used, and that subset was treated as a discovery cohort. A separate validation cohort of 100 to 150 different subjects was used in addition to the approximately 700-subject first cohort. The full study reports these points: A further reported finding was that TCR beta sequences accurately predicted the HLA-A and HLA-B alleles for most subjects in the first cohort. Sequencing depth was assumed to be roughly uniform across donors in the presence/absence analyses, though that assumption may not hold. The classifier was reported to diagnose cytomegalovirus status with high specificity and sensitivity in both the original cohort and the validation cohort. Only TCR beta chains were sequenced in this cohort, and the absence of alpha or paired-chain data limited detectable features. In a later analysis, TCR association rates were found to vary across HLA loci, with the most associated TCRs seen for DRB1 alleles and the fewest for HLA-C alleles. Most TCR sequences were seen in very few donors, while some public TCRs were found in many individuals. A later analysis associated about 17,000 TCR beta sequences with specific HLA alleles at a false discovery rate of 0.05. In an earlier analysis of some 640 of the donors, most TCR beta V segments were observed in productive rearrangements about 87% or about 30% of the time, broadly matching IMGT annotations. CMV serostatus was the only immune exposure information available for the cohort. Linkage disequilibrium might explain the correlated functional status among segregating V segments, but an unknown experimental factor could not be excluded. A total of around 150 TCR beta chains were listed by the study as associated with cytomegalovirus. A later analysis found that HLA-associated TCR beta chains were more clonally expanded and had lower generation probabilities than equally common non-associated chains. The sequencing pipeline was judged likely to have produced a cluster of highly shared sequence variants as a technical artifact. An association between a missense DCLRE1C variant and V-gene and J-gene trimming of TCR beta chains was found in a later genetic analysis and replicated in an independent cohort. Because HLA typing was missing for some donors at each locus, association tests included only the typed subset. In a later genetic analysis, fewer N-insertions in productive TCRs were reported among donors in an Asian-associated ancestry cluster than the roughly 700-donor mean. A later analysis found that most CMV-associated TCR beta chains appeared HLA-restricted, with HLA associations seemingly driven largely by CMV exposure. Several of the top co-occurrence clusters appeared to be linked to parvovirus B19, influenza, CMV and Epstein-Barr virus, according to a later analysis. In vitro tests confirmed that a few of the cytomegalovirus-associated TCR beta chains recognize cytomegalovirus antigens. When HLA alleles, especially DR and DQ, strongly co-occurred, TCR associations were difficult to assign to individual alleles. The authors suggested that the approach could potentially be extended to other disease states and immunological phenotypes. Because counts were too low, roughly 17 rarely observed V segments, including chromosome 9 orphons, were left out of the earlier analysis of over 550 of the donors.

Receptor libraries were prepared by the immunoSEQ multiplex PCR assay. For the multiplex PCR, a mixture combining 60 forward primers for TCR Vbeta segments and 13 reverse primers for TCR Jbeta segments was used. The CDR3 region of rearranged TCR beta genes was amplified from genomic DNA with a multiplex PCR assay. The amplified TCR beta libraries were sequenced on the Illumina HiSeq System as 87-base-pair reads. The original pipeline was this. In a later analysis, some 80 million unique TCR beta chains were counted across the roughly 670 repertoires, and around 10 million of these chains were shared by at least two donors. A nearest-neighbor algorithm error-corrected the raw reads and collapsed the reads into unique sequences, merging closely related sequences to remove PCR and sequencing errors. CDR3 sequences were aligned to IMGT reference sequences to assign V, D and J gene segments. For a sequence to be retained, at least a six-nucleotide match to both a V gene segment and a J gene segment was required. A rearrangement was called productive if the CDR3 had no stop codons and remained in frame with V and J, and every other rearrangement was called non-productive. CDR3 was defined by IMGT convention, running from the second conserved V-encoded cysteine to the conserved J-encoded phenylalanine. Sequences without an unambiguous match to a single V gene segment were excluded from the earlier analysis of 450 to 750 of the donors. An earlier analysis of roughly 590 of the donors called V segments functional above 56.7% productive rearrangements and segregating when the between-donor standard deviation exceeded 5%. A statistical classification framework was built for diagnosing cytomegalovirus status from the catalog of TCR beta chain sequences. V and J gene assignment, in a later analysis, came from comparing TCR nucleotide sequences with IMGT/GENE-DB human TR gene sequences. Using the TCRdist pipeline, a later analysis assigned CDR3 sequences along with most-parsimonious VDJ recombination scenarios. In a later analysis, each TCR beta chain was defined by its CDR3 amino acid sequence together with its V-gene family, and reads lacking a unique V-gene family were excluded. In a later analysis, approximately 640 highly shared, low-generation-probability nucleotide sequences were removed to address suspected cross-contamination and a sequencing artifact. In a later analysis, a clonal expansion index was calculated for each public chain from normalized within-repertoire ranks of inferred template counts. A later analysis computed generation probabilities with a VDJ recombination model fitted to out-of-frame rearrangements, and checked the results against IGoR. A later analysis scored TCR-TCR, TCR-HLA and TCR-CMV co-occurrence with hypergeometric tests, applying a repertoire-size bias correction to TCR pairs. False discovery rates were estimated in a later analysis by permuting HLA or CMV assignments 20 times. A later analysis grouped co-occurring TCRs with DBSCAN, adding TCRdist sequence similarity when clustering within HLA-allele-positive subsets. Repertoires with fewer than 30,000 or more than 120,000 public chains were left out of co-occurrence clustering, as were a handful of repertoires with anomalous nucleotide sharing. This is the immuneACCESS table as TCRdb keeps it, with only in-frame sequences that have V and J called. A part of the clones is gone; compared with another copy, unresolved V genes explain less than half, and the rest is unexplained. The V and J calls and clone size come from that table; D and trimming were worked out from the DNA. The sample records under 250,000 clones, approximately 80% of which are singletons. The ten largest account for around 9.6% of the sample.

The cohort was made up of 666 healthy bone marrow donors. At the time of sampling, all cohort members were nominally healthy, though unrecorded immune exposures were likely present. The donor tested CMV seropositive, placing the donor among the 290 or so seropositive members of the cohort. Every donor gave a peripheral blood sample, and the peripheral blood mononuclear cells from that sample were used for TCR beta sequencing. Genomic DNA extraction from the blood cell samples was performed with the Qiagen DNeasy Blood Extraction Kit. As concerns this clone: Its antigen remains undetermined. No base qualities exist here, and no much larger clone lies one base off it.

What was sequenced was PBMCs. The clonotype was recovered from a woman in her forties or fifties in good health and CMV-seropositive.

CDR3 protein: CASSITGYPGELFF. The DNA sequence reads TGTGCCAGTAGTATTACAGGGTACCCCGGGGAGCTGTTTTTT. This receptor chain uses TRBV19 and TRBJ2-2, with a weak D call of TRBD1 (6 bases match). From the cysteine through the phenylalanine, the CDR3 covers 14 amino acids. The kept DNA is CDR3 alone, 42 bases in frame from the first base. Cut back by 3 bases and 6 bases, the V and J ends lie 11 bases apart. In the germline V gene (reference sequence), CDR1 corresponds to LNHDA and CDR2 to SQIVND.